Each of the 2 T cell receptor beta chains below was sequenced from the same sample in a study of T cells in Graves' hyperthyroidism and ophthalmopathy. Amplification targeted TCR beta CDR3 regions from RNA transcripts. Researchers ran a first-round RT-PCR on the TCR CDR3 using the HTBI primer set. TCRdb processed the multiplex PCR reads anew with MiXCR; each CDR3 protein has one entry. This table has about 550,000 distinct CDR3 sequences, 20% to 25% appearing once. Sequencing was performed on blood. The receptors were gathered from a man between 18 and 35 years old with Graves' hyperthyroidism.

This clonotype turned up a few times. This chain uses TRBV2 with TRBJ1-1, with TRBD1 identical over 7 bases. In germline, CDR1 is SNHLY, CDR2 FYNNEI. The CDR3 has 14 residues. J gave up 5 bases and V 0 bases, and 3 bases lay outside the gene matches. The CDR3 coding sequence is TGTGCCAGCAGTGAAGCAGGCAGGGGGACTGAAGCTTTCTTT. Encoded protein: CASSEAGRGTEAFF.

This clonotype was counted many times. This rearrangement joins TRBV9 to TRBJ2-7, with TRBD1 identical over 9 bases. The CDR3 covers 14 residues. Germline V gives CDR1 SGDLS, CDR2 YYNGEE. Trimming cost V 3 bases and J 2 bases; bases outside gene matches: 3. The CDR3 is CASSAGQGTYEQYF. The CDR3 DNA reads as TGTGCCAGCAGCGCGGGACAGGGAACCTACGAGCAGTACTTC.